Reported below is one T cell receptor (beta chain). The record originates from a study of blood T cells in healthy people across ages. CDR1 DFQATT and CDR2 SNEGSKA come from the germline V gene (reference sequence). This CDR3 comprises 13 residues. Trimming pared 6 bases from V and 4 bases from J, leaving 12 bases between. A J-beta primer mix and a sample-barcoded 5' primer were used in a second PCR of roughly 6 to 12 cycles. TCRdb called the 5' RACE reads again in MiXCR, with one record for every CDR3 protein. The data contain 1.5 million to 2 million distinct CDR3 sequences, about 50% of them singletons.

V usage is TRBV20-1 and J usage is TRBJ1-4; maybe TRBD1 (5 bases). The source is a middle-aged woman in good health. The sample comprised blood. Here the CDR3 reads CSASGGNNEKLFF. DNA for the CDR3: TGCAGTGCCAGTGGGGGTAATAATGAAAAACTGTTTTTT.